This T cell receptor (beta chain) was profiled in a study of T-cell memory formation after mild COVID-19. Turning to the study itself: Each donor largely had its own TCR clusters.

TCRdb re-analysed the 5' RACE reads in MiXCR, keeping a single row per CDR3 protein. The table shows roughly 580,000 distinct CDR3 sequences, with about a sixth occurring only once. This clonotype has just a few counts. Antigen specificity is unknown. The study, taken as a whole, reports: Contracting clones, day 15 to 85, had balanced CD4/CD8, and later expanders favored CD4+.

This TCR came from an adult woman who had mild COVID-19 (a few samples of this study predate the infection). Cell type and time point are not known. Input material: PBMCs or a T cell subset sorted from them (not recorded which).

The CDR3: CASSSQGRGNSPLHF. In DNA form, the CDR3 reads TGTGCCAGCAGCTCACAGGGGAGGGGTAATTCACCCCTCCACTTT. The V and J genes are TRBV11-2 and TRBJ1-6, with 7 nucleotides matching TRBD1. Trimming cost V 4 bases and J 6 bases; bases outside gene matches: 6. The CDR3 has 15 amino acids. From germline, CDR1 is SGHAT and CDR2 FQNNGV.